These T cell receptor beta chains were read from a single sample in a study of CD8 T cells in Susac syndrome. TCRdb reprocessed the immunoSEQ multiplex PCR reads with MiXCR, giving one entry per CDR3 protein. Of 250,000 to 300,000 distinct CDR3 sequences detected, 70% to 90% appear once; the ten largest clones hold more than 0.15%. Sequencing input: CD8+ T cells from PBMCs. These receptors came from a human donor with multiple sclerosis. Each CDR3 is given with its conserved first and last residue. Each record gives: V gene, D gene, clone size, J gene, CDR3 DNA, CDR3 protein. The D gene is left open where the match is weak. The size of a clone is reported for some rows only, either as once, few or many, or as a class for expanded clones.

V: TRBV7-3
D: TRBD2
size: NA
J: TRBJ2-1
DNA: TGTGCCAGCAGTTCTAGCGGGAGTGATGAGCAGTTCTTC
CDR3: CASSSSGSDEQFF

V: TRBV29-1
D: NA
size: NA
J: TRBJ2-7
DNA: TGCAGCGTTGAAGAGTTGCAGACCTACGAGCAGTACTTC
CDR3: CSVEELQTYEQYF

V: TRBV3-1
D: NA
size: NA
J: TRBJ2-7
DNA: TGTGCCAGCAGCCAAGGCGTAACCGTCTACTACGAGCAGTACTTC
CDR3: CASSQGVTVYYEQYF

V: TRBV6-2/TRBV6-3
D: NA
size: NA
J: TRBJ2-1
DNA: TGTGCCAGCAGTTACGAGGTAGCCAGCGATGAGCAGTTCTTC
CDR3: CASSYEVASDEQFF

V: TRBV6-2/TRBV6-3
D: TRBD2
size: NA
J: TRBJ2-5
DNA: TGTGCCAGCAGTTACAGGGCAGGGAGGGACCCCGGAGAGACCCAGTACTTC
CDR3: CASSYRAGRDPGETQYF

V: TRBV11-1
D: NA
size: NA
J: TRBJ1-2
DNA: TGTGCCAGCAGCTTGGGCTTTCCCGCTAACTATGGCTACACCTTC
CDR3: CASSLGFPANYGYTF

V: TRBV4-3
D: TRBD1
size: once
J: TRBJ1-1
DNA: TGCGCCAGCAGCCAAGATCGAGAAGGACAGGACCAAGCTTTCTTT
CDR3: CASSQDREGQDQAFF

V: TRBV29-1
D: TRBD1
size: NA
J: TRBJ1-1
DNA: TGCAGCGTTGAAGGTAGGGGGCTCTATGCTTTCTTT
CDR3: CSVEGRGLYAFF

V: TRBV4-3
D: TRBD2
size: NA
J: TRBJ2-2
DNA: TGCGCCAGCAGCCAAGGAGAGGGACTAGCGGGGGGCCGGACCGGGGAGCTGTTTTTT
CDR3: CASSQGEGLAGGRTGELFF

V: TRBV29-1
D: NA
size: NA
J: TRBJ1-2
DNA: TGCAGCGTTGAAGGTGACACTCTTGGCTACACCTTC
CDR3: CSVEGDTLGYTF

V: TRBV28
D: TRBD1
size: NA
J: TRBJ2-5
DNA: TGTGCCAGCAGTCCAACGACAGGGACAGAGACCCAGTACTTC
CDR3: CASSPTTGTETQYF

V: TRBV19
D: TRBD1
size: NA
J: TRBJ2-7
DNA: TGTGCCAGTAGTACCCCCGGGACAGGGGGTTACGAGCAGTACTTC
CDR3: CASSTPGTGGYEQYF

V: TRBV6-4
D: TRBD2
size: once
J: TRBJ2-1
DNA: TGTGCCAGCAGTGACTCTTTTCGGGAGGGAGATGTCAATGAGCAGTTCTTC
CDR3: CASSDSFREGDVNEQFF

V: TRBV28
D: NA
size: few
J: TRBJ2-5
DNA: TGTGCCAGCAGTTTCGGAAGATTAAGGAAAGAGACCCAGTACTTC
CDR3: CASSFGRLRKETQYF

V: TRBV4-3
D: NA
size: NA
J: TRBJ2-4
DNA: TGCGCCAGCAGCCAAGATCGGCAGGACATTCAGTACTTC
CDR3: CASSQDRQDIQYF

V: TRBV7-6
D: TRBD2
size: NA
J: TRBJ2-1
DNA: TGTGCCAGCAGCCCCCAGGGGGGACTAGCGGCACGAGAGCAGTTCTTC
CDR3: CASSPQGGLAAREQFF

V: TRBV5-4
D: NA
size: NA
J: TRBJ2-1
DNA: TGTGCCAGCAGCTTGATCTCGGTTTCTTCCCCCTACAATGAGCAGTTCTTC
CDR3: CASSLISVSSPYNEQFF

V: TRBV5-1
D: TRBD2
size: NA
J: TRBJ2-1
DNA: TGCGCCAGCAGCCCTAAAAGACTAGCGGGAGTAGCCGAGCAGTTCTTC
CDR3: CASSPKRLAGVAEQFF

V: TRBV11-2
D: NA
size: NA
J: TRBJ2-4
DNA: TGTGCCAGCAGCTTAGTGGATGTAAAAAACATTCAGTACTTC
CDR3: CASSLVDVKNIQYF

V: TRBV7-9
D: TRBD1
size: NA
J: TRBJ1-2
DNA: TGTGCCAGCAGCTTAGGGGGACAGCCGAGCTCGTGGGATGGCTACACCTTC
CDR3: CASSLGGQPSSWDGYTF

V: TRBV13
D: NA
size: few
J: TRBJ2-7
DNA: TGTGCCAGCAGCCCGCAGGGGCCGGGGTCCGAGCAGTACTTC
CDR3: CASSPQGPGSEQYF

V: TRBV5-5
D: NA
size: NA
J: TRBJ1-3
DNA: TGTGCCAGCAGCCCGGGGGACATGGGGCTTCCTACCATATATTTT
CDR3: CASSPGDMGLPTIYF

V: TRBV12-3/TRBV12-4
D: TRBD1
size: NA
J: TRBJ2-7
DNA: TGTGCCAGCAGGGGACAGGGCAGAAGCTCCTACGAGCAGTACTTC
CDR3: CASRGQGRSSYEQYF

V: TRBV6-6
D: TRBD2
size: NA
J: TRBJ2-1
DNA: TGTGCCAGCAGTTACTCAAGGCTAGCGGGAGGGTATGAGCAGTTCTTC
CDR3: CASSYSRLAGGYEQFF

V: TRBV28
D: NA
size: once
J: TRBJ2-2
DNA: TGTGCCAGCAGTTTCCGGGGCCCTAGGGTCGGGGAGCTGTTTTTT
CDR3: CASSFRGPRVGELFF

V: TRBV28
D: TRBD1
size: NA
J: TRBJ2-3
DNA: TGTGCCAGCAGTTTACCGGAAGGGGGCTCGGGCACAGATACGCAGTATTTT
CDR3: CASSLPEGGSGTDTQYF

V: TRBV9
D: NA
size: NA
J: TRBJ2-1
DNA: TGTGCCAGCAGCGTAGATGCGGGGTTCTACAATGAGCAGTTCTTC
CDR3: CASSVDAGFYNEQFF

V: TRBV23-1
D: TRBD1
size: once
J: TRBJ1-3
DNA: TGCGCCAGCAGTCCACCGGGACAGGGGGCGCGGCCCCGCTCTGGAAACACCATATATTTT
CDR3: CASSPPGQGARPRSGNTIYF

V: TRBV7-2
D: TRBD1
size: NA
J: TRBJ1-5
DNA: TGTGCCAGCAGCAAAGGACAGGTTCAGCCCCAGCATTTT
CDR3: CASSKGQVQPQHF

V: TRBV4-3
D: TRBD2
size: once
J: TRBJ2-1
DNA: TGCGCCAGCAGCCAAGATGGCCGGACTAGCGGGGGGGCGGATGAGCAGTTCTTC
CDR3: CASSQDGRTSGGADEQFF

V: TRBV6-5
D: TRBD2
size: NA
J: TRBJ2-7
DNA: TGTGCCAGCAGTCCAATGGGGGGGGACGAGCAGTACTTC
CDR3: CASSPMGGDEQYF

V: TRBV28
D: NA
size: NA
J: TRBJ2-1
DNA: TGTGCCAGCAGCCCCAGGGTCCCCCCGACCGTTCAGTTCTTC
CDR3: CASSPRVPPTVQFF

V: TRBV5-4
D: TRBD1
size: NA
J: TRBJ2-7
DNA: TGTGCCAGCAGCCGGGACAGATCAGACTACGAGCAGTACTTC
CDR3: CASSRDRSDYEQYF

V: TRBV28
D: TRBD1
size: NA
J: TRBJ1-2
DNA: TGTGCCAGCGGGACAGGGGGCGCCCATAGTATGAGCTACACCTTC
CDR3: CASGTGGAHSMSYTF

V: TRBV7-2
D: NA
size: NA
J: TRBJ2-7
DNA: TGTGCCAGCAGGCTCCTAGCGTTGTCTCCCTACGAGCAGTACTTC
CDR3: CASRLLALSPYEQYF

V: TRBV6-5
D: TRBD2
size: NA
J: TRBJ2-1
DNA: TGTGCCAGCAGTTACTCTGTAGCGGGGTACAATGAGCAGTTCTTC
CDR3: CASSYSVAGYNEQFF

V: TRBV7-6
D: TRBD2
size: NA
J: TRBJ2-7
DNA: TGTGCCAGCTCCAGCGGGAGTAACTACGAGCAGTACTTC
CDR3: CASSSGSNYEQYF

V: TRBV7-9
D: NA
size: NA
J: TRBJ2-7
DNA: TGTGCCAGCAGCTTATTGTTAGGGTCTATCTACGAGCAGTACTTC
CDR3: CASSLLLGSIYEQYF